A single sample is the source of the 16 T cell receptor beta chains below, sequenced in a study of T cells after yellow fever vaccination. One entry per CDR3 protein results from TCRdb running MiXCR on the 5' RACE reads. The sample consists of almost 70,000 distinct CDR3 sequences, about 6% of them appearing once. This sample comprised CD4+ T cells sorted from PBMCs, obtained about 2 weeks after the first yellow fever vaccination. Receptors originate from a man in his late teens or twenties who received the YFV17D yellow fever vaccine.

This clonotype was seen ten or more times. CDR3: CSATADGYNQPQHF. Written as DNA, the CDR3 is TGCAGTGCTACCGCTGACGGATACAATCAGCCCCAGCATTTT. The chain couples TRBV20-1 to TRBJ1-5; D gene uncertain. The germline V gene encodes CDR1 DFQATT and CDR2 SNEGSKA (reference sequence). This CDR3 is 14 amino acids long. Trimming pared 4 bases from V and 3 bases from J, leaving 13 bases between.

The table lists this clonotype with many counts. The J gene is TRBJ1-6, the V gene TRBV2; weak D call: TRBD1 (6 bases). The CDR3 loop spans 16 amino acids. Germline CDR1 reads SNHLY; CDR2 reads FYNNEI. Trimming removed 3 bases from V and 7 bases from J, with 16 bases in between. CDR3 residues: CASSDQAGARNSPLHF. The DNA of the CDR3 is TGTGCCAGCAGTGATCAGGCAGGGGCCCGAAATTCACCCCTCCACTTT. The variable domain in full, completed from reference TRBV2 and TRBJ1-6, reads EPEVTQTPSHQVTQMGQEVILRCVPISNHLYFYWYRQILGQKVEFLVSFYNNEISEKSEIFDDQFSVERPDGSNFTLKIRSTKLEDSAMYFCASSDQAGARNSPLHFGNGTRLTVT.

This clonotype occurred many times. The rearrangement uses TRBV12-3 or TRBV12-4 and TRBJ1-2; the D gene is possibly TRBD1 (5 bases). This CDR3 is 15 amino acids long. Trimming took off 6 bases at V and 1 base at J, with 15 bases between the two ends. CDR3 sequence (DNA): TGTGCCAGCAGGACTCCGATGGGGGTTAACTATGGCTACACCTTC. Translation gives CASRTPMGVNYGYTF.

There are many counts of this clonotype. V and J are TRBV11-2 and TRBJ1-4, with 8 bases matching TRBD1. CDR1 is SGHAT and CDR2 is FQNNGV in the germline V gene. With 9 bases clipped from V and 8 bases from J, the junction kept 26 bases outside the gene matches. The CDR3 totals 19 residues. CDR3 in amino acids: CARRRGAGGKLGIGEKLFF. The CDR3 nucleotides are TGTGCCAGGCGACGGGGGGCAGGGGGCAAGCTTGGTATAGGGGAAAAACTGTTTTTT.

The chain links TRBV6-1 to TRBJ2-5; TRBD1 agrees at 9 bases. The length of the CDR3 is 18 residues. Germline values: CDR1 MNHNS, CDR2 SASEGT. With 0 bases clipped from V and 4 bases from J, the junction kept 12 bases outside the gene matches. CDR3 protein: CASSEAGQGRYRRETQYF. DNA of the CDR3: TGTGCCAGCAGTGAAGCCGGACAGGGGAGGTACCGGCGAGAGACCCAGTACTTC.

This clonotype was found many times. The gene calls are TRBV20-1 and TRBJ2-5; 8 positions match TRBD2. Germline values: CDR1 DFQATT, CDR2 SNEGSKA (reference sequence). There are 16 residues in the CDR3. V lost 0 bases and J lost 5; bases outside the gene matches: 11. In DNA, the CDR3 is TGCAGTGCTAGAGATCGACCGGGGGGGCCTAGTGAGACCCAGTACTTC. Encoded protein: CSARDRPGGPSETQYF.

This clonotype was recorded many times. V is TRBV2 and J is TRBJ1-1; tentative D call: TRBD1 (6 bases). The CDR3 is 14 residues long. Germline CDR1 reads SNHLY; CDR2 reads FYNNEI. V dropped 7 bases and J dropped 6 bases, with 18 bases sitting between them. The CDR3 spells CASNKRSGQSEAFF. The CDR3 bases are TGTGCCAGCAACAAAAGGTCTGGACAGTCTGAAGCTTTCTTT. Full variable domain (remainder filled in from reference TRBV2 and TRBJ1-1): EPEVTQTPSHQVTQMGQEVILRCVPISNHLYFYWYRQILGQKVEFLVSFYNNEISEKSEIFDDQFSVERPDGSNFTLKIRSTKLEDSAMYFCASNKRSGQSEAFFGQGTRLTVV.

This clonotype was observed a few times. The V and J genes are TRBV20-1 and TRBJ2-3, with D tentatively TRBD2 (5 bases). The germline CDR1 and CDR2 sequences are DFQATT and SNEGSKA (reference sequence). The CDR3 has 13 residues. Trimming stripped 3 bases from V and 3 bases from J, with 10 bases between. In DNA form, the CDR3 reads TGCAGTGCTAGGGGCCCGGGGACAGATACGCAGTATTTT. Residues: CSARGPGTDTQYF.

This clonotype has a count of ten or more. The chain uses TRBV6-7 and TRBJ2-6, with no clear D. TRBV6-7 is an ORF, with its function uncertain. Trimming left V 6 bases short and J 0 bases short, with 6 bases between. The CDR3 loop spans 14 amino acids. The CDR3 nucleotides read TGTGCCAGCAGACCCCCCTCTGGGGCCAACGTCCTGACTTTC. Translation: CASRPPSGANVLTF.

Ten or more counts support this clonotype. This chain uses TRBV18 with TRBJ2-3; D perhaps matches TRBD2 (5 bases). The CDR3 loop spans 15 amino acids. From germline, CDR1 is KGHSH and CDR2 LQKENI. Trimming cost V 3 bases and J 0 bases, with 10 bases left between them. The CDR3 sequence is CASSPSSGSTDTQYF. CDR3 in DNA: TGTGCCAGCTCACCCTCCTCGGGGAGCACAGATACGCAGTATTTT. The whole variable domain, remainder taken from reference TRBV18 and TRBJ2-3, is NAGVMQNPRHLVRRRGQEARLRCSPMKGHSHVYWYRQLPEEGLKFMVYLQKENIIDESGMPKERFSAEFPKEGPSILRIQQVVRGDSAAYFCASSPSSGSTDTQYFGPGTRLTVL.

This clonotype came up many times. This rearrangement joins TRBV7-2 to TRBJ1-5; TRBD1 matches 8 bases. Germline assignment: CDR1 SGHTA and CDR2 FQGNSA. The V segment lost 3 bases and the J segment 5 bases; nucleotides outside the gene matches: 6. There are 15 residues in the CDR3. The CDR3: CASSLTGDGYQPQHF. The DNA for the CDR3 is TGTGCCAGCAGCTTGACAGGGGACGGGTATCAGCCCCAGCATTTT.

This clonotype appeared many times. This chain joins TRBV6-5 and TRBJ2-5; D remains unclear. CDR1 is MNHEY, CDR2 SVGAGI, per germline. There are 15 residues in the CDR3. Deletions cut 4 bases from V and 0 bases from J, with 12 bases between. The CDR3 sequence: CASSLAATYQETQYF. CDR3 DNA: TGTGCCAGCAGTTTGGCTGCGACGTACCAAGAGACCCAGTACTTC.

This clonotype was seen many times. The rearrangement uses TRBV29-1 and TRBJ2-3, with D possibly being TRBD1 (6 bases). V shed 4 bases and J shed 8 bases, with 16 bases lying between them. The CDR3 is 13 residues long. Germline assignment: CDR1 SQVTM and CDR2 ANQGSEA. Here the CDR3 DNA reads TGCAGCGTTGGGGCAGGGGCCCAGAGTACGCAGTATTTT. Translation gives CSVGAGAQSTQYF.

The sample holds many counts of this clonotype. The CDR3 DNA is TGTGCCAGTAAGGGACTAGTCGGGAATGAGCAGTTCTTC. It encodes CASKGLVGNEQFF. This chain connects TRBV19 to TRBJ2-1, with 8 nucleotides matching TRBD2. CDR3 length equals 13 residues. The germline CDR1 and CDR2 sequences are LNHDA and SQIVND (reference sequence). V gave up 7 bases and J gave up 7 bases; unmatched junction bases: 6.

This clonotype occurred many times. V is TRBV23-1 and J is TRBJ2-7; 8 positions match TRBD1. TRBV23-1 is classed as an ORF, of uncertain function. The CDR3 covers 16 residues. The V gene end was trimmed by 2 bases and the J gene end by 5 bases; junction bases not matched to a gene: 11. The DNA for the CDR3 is TGCGCCAGCAGTCAAGCCTCCGACAGGGGATGTGACGAGCAGTACTTC. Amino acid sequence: CASSQASDRGCDEQYF.

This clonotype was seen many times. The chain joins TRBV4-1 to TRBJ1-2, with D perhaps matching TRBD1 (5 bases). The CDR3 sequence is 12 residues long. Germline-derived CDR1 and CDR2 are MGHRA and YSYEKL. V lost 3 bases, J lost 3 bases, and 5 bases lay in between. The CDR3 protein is CASSQTDYGYTF. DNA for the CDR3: TGCGCCAGCAGCCAGACAGACTATGGCTACACCTTC.